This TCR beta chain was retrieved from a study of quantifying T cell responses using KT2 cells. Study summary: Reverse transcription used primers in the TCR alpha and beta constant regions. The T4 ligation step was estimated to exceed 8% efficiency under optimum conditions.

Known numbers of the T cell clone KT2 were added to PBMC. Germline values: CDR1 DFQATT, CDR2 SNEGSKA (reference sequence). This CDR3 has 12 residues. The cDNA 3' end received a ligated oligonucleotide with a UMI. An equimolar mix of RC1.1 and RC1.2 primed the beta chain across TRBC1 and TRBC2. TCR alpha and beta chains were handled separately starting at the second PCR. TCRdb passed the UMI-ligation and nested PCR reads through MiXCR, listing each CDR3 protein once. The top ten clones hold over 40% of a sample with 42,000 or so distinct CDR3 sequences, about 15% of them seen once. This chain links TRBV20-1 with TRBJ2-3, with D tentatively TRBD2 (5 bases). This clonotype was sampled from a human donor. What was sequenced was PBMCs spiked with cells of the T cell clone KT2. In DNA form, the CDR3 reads TGCAGGAAAGAGGGCCCCCCAGATACGCAGTATTTT. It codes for CRKEGPPDTQYF.